The entry below describes one T cell receptor beta chain. The sample belongs to a study of blood T cell repertoires in COVID-19. The overall study: From the United States, Italy and Spain came samples of acute and convalescent COVID-19. In each case, the material was cDNA or gDNA derived from T cells, B-cell-depleted T cells, or PBMCs.

Study processing details: Estimation of nucleated cell counts was performed using reference gene primer amplification. Clones were read by immunoSEQ multiplex PCR, and TCRdb kept only the in-frame ones, dropping some. V and J calls plus clone size are reproduced from that table; the DNA served to infer D and trimming. The table shows 200,000 to 250,000 clones, with about nine tenths occurring only once. Germline lookup yields CDR1 MDHEN and CDR2 SYDVKM. Trimming left V 5 bases short and J 0 bases short, with 7 bases between. The CDR3 has 14 amino acids. The origin of this receptor is a man aged 55 to 70 with acute or convalescent COVID-19. The V call is TRBV28, the J call TRBJ2-2, with D possibly being TRBD1 (6 bases). The sample consisted of peripheral blood. CDR3: CASSPGANTGELFF. The CDR3 coding sequence is TGTGCCAGCAGTCCAGGGGCGAACACCGGGGAGCTGTTTTTT.